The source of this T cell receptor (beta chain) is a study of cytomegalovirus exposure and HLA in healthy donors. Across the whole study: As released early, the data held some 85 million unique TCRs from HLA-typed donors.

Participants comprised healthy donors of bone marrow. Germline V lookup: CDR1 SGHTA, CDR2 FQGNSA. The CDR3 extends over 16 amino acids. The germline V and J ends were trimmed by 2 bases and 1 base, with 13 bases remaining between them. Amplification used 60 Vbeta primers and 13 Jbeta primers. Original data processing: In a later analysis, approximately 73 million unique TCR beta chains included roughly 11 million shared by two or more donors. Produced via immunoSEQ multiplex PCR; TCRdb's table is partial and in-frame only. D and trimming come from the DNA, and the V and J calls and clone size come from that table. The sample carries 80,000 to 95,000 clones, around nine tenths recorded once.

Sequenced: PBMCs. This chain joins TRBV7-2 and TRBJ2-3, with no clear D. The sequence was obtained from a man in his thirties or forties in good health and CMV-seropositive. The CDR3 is CASSLNMVTGTDTQYF. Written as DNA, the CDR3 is TGTGCCAGCAGCTTAAACATGGTCACCGGCACAGATACGCAGTATTTT.